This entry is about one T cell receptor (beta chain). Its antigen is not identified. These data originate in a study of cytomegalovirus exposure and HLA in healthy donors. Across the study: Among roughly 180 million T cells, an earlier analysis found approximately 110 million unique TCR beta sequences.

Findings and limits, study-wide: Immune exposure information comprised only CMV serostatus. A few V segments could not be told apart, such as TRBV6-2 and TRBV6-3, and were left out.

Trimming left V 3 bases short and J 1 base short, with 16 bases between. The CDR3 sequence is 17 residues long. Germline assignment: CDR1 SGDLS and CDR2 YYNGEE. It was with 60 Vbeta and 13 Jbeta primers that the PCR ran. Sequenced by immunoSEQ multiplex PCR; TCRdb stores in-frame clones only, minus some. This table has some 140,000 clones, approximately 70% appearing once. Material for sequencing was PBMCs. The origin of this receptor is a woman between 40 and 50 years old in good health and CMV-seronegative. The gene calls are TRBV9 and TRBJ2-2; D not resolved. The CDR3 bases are TGTGCCAGCAGCGAACCCCTGTGGGCTGGGAACACCGGGGAGCTGTTTTTT. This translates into CASSEPLWAGNTGELFF. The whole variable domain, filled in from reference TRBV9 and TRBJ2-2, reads DSGVTQTPKHLITATGQRVTLRCSPRSGDLSVYWYQQSLDQGLQFLIQYYNGEERAKGNILERFSAQQFPDLHSELNLSSLELGDSALYFCASSEPLWAGNTGELFFGEGSRLTVL.